A selection of T cell receptor beta chains follows, all from one sample in a study of T cell responses to AZD1222 COVID-19 vaccine. TCRdb's copy holds only in-frame clones and misses some; the assay was immunoSEQ multiplex PCR. This sample has approximately 110,000 clones, with roughly 87% found just once. Source: peripheral blood, taken on day 0 of AZD1222 vaccination. The source is an adult in good health. CDR3s include the opening cysteine and the closing phenylalanine or tryptophan. The D gene is left open where the match is weak. Expanded clones are given a class, and other clones once, few, many or no size at all.

clone_size d_call j_call v_call cdr3_length cdr3_aa cdr3_nt
. TRBD1 TRBJ2-7 TRBV18 15 CASSSRTGGENEQYF TGTGCCAGCTCATCCCGGACAGGGGGGGAGAACGAGCAGTACTTC
. . TRBJ1-5 TRBV6-5 12 CASRRGNQPQHF TGTGCCTCGAGACGCGGGAATCAGCCCCAGCATTTT
once TRBD1 TRBJ1-1 TRBV9 16 CASSFGTGGKVTEAFF TGTGCCAGCAGCTTCGGGACAGGGGGCAAGGTCACTGAAGCTTTCTTT
. . TRBJ1-1 TRBV7-6 17 CASSLADIGGLNTEAFF TGTGCCAGCAGCTTAGCAGATATCGGGGGATTGAACACTGAAGCTTTCTTT
. . TRBJ2-3 TRBV19 13 CASSLASTDTQYF TGTGCCAGTAGTCTGGCTAGCACAGATACGCAGTATTTT
. TRBD2 TRBJ2-5 TRBV9 15 CASSVGSGRDETQYF TGTGCCAGCAGCGTAGGTAGCGGGAGGGATGAGACCCAGTACTTC
. . TRBJ2-5 TRBV10-3 16 CAISESGQYIQETQYF TGTGCCATCAGTGAAAGCGGACAGTACATACAAGAGACCCAGTACTTC
. TRBD1 TRBJ2-7 TRBV5-1 15 CASSLGAGGIYEQYF TGCGCCAGCAGCTTGGGGGCAGGGGGCATCTACGAGCAGTACTTC
once . TRBJ1-1 TRBV29-1 15 CSVGAGASLNTEAFF TGCAGCGTGGGGGCAGGGGCATCGTTGAACACTGAAGCTTTCTTT
. TRBD2 TRBJ2-3 TRBV13 16 CASSTATSGGLDTQYF TGTGCCAGCAGCACGGCGACTAGCGGGGGGTTAGATACGCAGTATTTT
. TRBD2 TRBJ2-7 TRBV7-3 15 CASSLLSGTSYEQYF TGTGCCAGCAGCTTACTTAGCGGGACCTCCTACGAGCAGTACTTC
. . TRBJ2-7 TRBV11-3 12 CASNPDGYEQYF TGTGCCAGCAACCCGGACGGGTACGAGCAGTACTTC
. . TRBJ2-3 TRBV7-9 15 CASSHGALSTDTQYF TGTGCCAGCAGCCATGGGGCGCTAAGCACAGATACGCAGTATTTT
. . TRBJ2-3 TRBV27 15 CASSLSDFLTDTQYF TGTGCCAGCAGTTTATCCGATTTCCTCACAGATACGCAGTATTTT
. . TRBJ1-1 TRBV6-1 18 CASSEGFVARPLRTEAFF TGTGCCAGCAGTGAAGGGTTCGTGGCCCGACCCCTCAGGACTGAAGCTTTCTTT
. . TRBJ1-2 TRBV27 13 CASSKDRVYGYTF TGTGCCAGCAGTAAAGACAGAGTCTATGGCTACACCTTC
. . TRBJ2-3 TRBV4-3 14 CASSRGEGTDTQYF TGCGCCAGCAGCCGAGGAGAGGGCACAGATACGCAGTATTTT
. . TRBJ2-1 TRBV5-1 16 CASSFNASRSYNEQFF TGCGCCAGCAGCTTTAATGCGTCTCGCTCCTACAATGAGCAGTTCTTC
. . TRBJ1-1 TRBV14 17 CASSQDWSGEGNTEAFF TGTGCCAGCAGCCAAGATTGGTCGGGGGAGGGGAACACTGAAGCTTTCTTT
. . TRBJ2-1 TRBV5-1 14 CASSADGVDNEQFF TGCGCCAGCAGCGCGGATGGTGTGGACAATGAGCAGTTCTTC
. TRBD2 TRBJ2-1 TRBV3-1/TRBV3-2 16 CASSSRTSGVGNEQFF TGTGCCAGCAGCTCCAGGACTAGCGGCGTCGGCAATGAGCAGTTCTTC
. TRBD2 TRBJ2-7 TRBV4-1 16 CASSQEVAGGRYEQYF TGCGCCAGCAGCCAAGAGGTAGCGGGAGGGCGCTACGAGCAGTACTTC
. . TRBJ1-2 TRBV19 15 CASSLLETRGVGYTF TGTGCCAGTAGTCTGTTGGAGACGCGAGGAGTTGGCTACACCTTC
. . TRBJ1-4 TRBV6-4 15 CASSDSGATNEKLFF TGTGCCAGCAGCGACTCAGGGGCAACTAATGAAAAACTGTTTTTT
. . TRBJ2-3 TRBV29-1 14 CSVDHQGSTDTQYF TGCAGCGTTGATCATCAGGGCAGCACAGATACGCAGTATTTT
. . TRBJ2-2 TRBV28 12 CASRKNTGELFF TGTGCCAGCAGAAAAAACACCGGGGAGCTGTTTTTT
. TRBD1 TRBJ1-2 TRBV30 16 CAWSLAGTGFLYGYTF TGTGCCTGGAGTTTGGCAGGGACAGGGTTCCTCTATGGCTACACCTTC
. . TRBJ2-7 TRBV7-2 14 CASSLVGAAYEQYF TGTGCCAGCAGCTTAGTCGGCGCGGCCTACGAGCAGTACTTC
. . TRBJ2-7 TRBV28 13 CASSLYRANEQYF TGTGCCAGCAGTTTATACAGGGCCAACGAGCAGTACTTC
. . TRBJ2-3 TRBV18 13 CASSPAGADTQYF TGTGCCAGCTCACCAGCGGGCGCAGATACGCAGTATTTT
. . TRBJ2-7 TRBV28 12 CASRNRAYEQYF TGTGCCAGCAGGAACAGGGCCTACGAGCAGTACTTC
once . TRBJ2-7 TRBV5-4 12 CASSSQQHEQYF TGTGCCAGCAGTTCCCAGCAGCACGAGCAGTACTTC
. TRBD1 TRBJ2-1 TRBV7-6 15 CASSSETGPYNEQFF TGTGCCAGCAGCAGCGAGACAGGGCCCTACAATGAGCAGTTCTTC
. . TRBJ1-2 TRBV2 14 CASSDRILNYGYTF TGTGCCAGCAGCGACAGAATACTTAACTATGGCTACACCTTC
. TRBD1 TRBJ1-1 TRBV6-5 15 CASSYSQGARAEAFF TGTGCCAGCAGTTACTCTCAGGGGGCGCGGGCTGAAGCTTTCTTT
. . TRBJ1-4 TRBV4-1 18 CASSQDYRMGPTNEKLFF TGCGCCAGCAGCCAAGATTATCGAATGGGGCCAACTAATGAAAAACTGTTTTTT
. . TRBJ2-5 TRBV11-1 16 CASSPGSRGASETQYF TGTGCCAGCAGCCCAGGCTCGCGGGGAGCGTCAGAGACCCAGTACTTC
. TRBD2 TRBJ2-7 TRBV5-4 15 CASSSGRESTYEQYF TGTGCCAGCAGCTCGGGGCGGGAGTCGACCTACGAGCAGTACTTC
. TRBD2 TRBJ2-7 TRBV7-8 14 CASSLRGRSYEQYF TGTGCCAGCAGCTTGCGGGGGAGGTCCTACGAGCAGTACTTC
. TRBD2 TRBJ2-1 TRBV7-3 15 CASSLSGGPYNEQFF TGTGCCAGCAGCCTAAGCGGGGGCCCCTACAATGAGCAGTTCTTC
once TRBD2 TRBJ2-7 TRBV7-6 16 CASSLYRSGLAGEQYF TGTGCCAGCAGCTTATATCGATCCGGACTAGCGGGGGAGCAGTACTTC
. . TRBJ1-2 TRBV6-5 14 CASSYSMDNYGYTF TGTGCCAGCAGTTACTCGATGGATAACTATGGCTACACCTTC
. TRBD2 TRBJ2-1 TRBV27 17 CASSLRGLGTTLREQFF TGTGCCAGCAGTTTAAGGGGACTAGGGACTACCCTCAGGGAGCAGTTCTTC
. TRBD1 TRBJ2-3 TRBV11-2 15 CASSLQGFSTDTQYF TGTGCCAGCAGCCTACAGGGGTTTAGCACAGATACGCAGTATTTT
. . TRBJ1-1 TRBV6-5 14 CASRRTVMNTEAFF TGTGCCAGCAGACGGACAGTCATGAACACTGAAGCTTTCTTT
. . TRBJ2-5 TRBV30 14 CACYRDSNSETQYF TGTGCCTGTTACCGGGACTCCAATTCAGAGACCCAGTACTTC
. . TRBJ1-1 TRBV10-3 15 CAISESDRRNTEAFF TGTGCCATCAGTGAAAGTGACAGGAGAAACACTGAAGCTTTCTTT
few . TRBJ1-6 TRBV6-5 13 CASRVSYNSPLHF TGTGCCAGCAGGGTATCCTATAATTCACCCCTCCACTTT
. TRBD2 TRBJ2-1 TRBV7-9 16 CASSLVSSGSGNEQFF TGTGCCAGCAGCTTAGTTTCGAGCGGGAGTGGAAATGAGCAGTTCTTC
. . TRBJ1-3 TRBV9 15 CASSAQGVSGNTIYF TGTGCCAGCAGCGCTCAGGGCGTCTCTGGAAACACCATATATTTT
. TRBD1 TRBJ2-7 TRBV2 14 CASWEVRTGDEQYF TGTGCCAGCTGGGAGGTTAGGACAGGGGACGAGCAGTACTTC
. . TRBJ1-1 TRBV4-2 16 CASSQDPTGPGTEAFF TGTGCCAGCAGCCAAGATCCTACAGGGCCGGGCACTGAAGCTTTCTTT
once . TRBJ2-5 TRBV6-5 12 CASSRGQETQYF TGTGCCTCAAGCCGGGGCCAAGAGACCCAGTACTTC
. . TRBJ2-7 TRBV3-1/TRBV3-2 14 CASSPVTGTGEQYF TGTGCCAGCAGCCCCGTAACAGGTACGGGCGAGCAGTACTTC
few TRBD1 TRBJ1-1 TRBV5-1 15 CASSFSPGGTTEAFF TGCGCCAGCAGCTTCAGTCCAGGGGGGACCACTGAAGCTTTCTTT
. . TRBJ1-1 TRBV7-9 13 CASSFGPRAWAFF TGTGCCAGCAGCTTTGGACCGCGGGCGTGGGCTTTCTTT
. TRBD2 TRBJ2-5 TRBV19 16 CASSIDSGGSQETQYF TGTGCCAGTAGTATAGACAGCGGGGGGTCCCAAGAGACCCAGTACTTC